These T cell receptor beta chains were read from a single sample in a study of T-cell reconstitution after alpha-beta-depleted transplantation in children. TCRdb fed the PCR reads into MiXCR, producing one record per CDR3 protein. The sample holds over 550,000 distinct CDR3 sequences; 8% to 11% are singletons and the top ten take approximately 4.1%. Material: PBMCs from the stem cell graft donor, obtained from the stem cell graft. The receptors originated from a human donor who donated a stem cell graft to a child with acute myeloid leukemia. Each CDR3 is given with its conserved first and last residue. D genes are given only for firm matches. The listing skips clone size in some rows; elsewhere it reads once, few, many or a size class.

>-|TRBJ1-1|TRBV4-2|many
CASSQVETREGSTEAFF
TGTGCCAGCAGCCAAGTTGAAACCAGGGAGGGTTCCACTGAAGCTTTCTTT
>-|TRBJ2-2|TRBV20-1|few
CSARGTGAANTGELFF
TGCAGTGCTAGAGGAACTGGGGCGGCGAACACCGGGGAGCTGTTTTTT
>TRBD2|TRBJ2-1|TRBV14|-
CASSQTLAGVWNEQFF
TGTGCCAGCAGCCAAACCCTAGCGGGAGTATGGAATGAGCAGTTCTTC
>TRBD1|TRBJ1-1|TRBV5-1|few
CASSLDQGASTEAFF
TGCGCCAGCAGCTTAGATCAGGGGGCCTCGACTGAAGCTTTCTTT
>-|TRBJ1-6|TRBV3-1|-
CASRGEGANSPLHF
TGTGCCAGCAGAGGGGAAGGGGCCAATTCACCCCTCCACTTT
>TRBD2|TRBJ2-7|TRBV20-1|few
CSATGSGSENEQYF
TGCAGTGCGACGGGAAGCGGGAGTGAAAACGAGCAGTACTTC
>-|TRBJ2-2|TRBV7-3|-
CASSLPPGKLFF
TGTGCCAGCAGCTTACCCCCCGGGAAGCTGTTTTTT
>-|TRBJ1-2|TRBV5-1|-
CASSPRTDGYTF
TGCGCCAGCAGCCCCCGGACGGATGGCTACACCTTC
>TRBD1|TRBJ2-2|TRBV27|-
CASSQPGQGITGELFF
TGTGCCAGCAGTCAACCGGGACAGGGGATCACCGGGGAGCTGTTTTTT
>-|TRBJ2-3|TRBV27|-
CASRRGVSTDTQYF
TGTGCCAGCCGCCGCGGGGTGAGCACAGATACGCAGTATTTT
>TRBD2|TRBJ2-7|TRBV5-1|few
CASSAAGTRAEQYF
TGCGCCAGCAGCGCCGCCGGGACTAGAGCCGAGCAGTACTTC
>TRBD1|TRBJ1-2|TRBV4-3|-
CASSQDGQGNWGGYTF
TGCGCCAGCAGCCAAGACGGACAGGGGAACTGGGGTGGCTACACCTTC
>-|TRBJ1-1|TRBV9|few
CASSVGQSNTEAFF
TGTGCCAGCAGCGTAGGGCAGTCGAACACTGAAGCTTTCTTT
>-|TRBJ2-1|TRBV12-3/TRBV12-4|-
CASSLYRSIYNEQLF
TGTGCCAGCAGCCTGTACAGGAGCATATACAATGAGCAGCTCTTC
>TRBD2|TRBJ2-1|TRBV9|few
CASSPTPLSGRVTNEQFF
TGTGCCAGCAGCCCCACACCCCTTAGCGGGAGGGTGACGAATGAGCAGTTCTTC
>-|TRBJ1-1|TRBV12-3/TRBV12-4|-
CASSSQERTEAFF
TGTGCCAGCAGTTCACAGGAGAGAACTGAAGCTTTCTTT
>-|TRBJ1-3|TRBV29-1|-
CSDPTLGASGNTIYF
TGCAGCGATCCAACTTTGGGGGCCTCTGGAAACACCATATATTTT
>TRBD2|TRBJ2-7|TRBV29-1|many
CSVLSGSLYEQYF
TGCAGCGTCCTTAGCGGGAGTCTCTACGAGCAGTACTTC
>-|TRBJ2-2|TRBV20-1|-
CSDFKQRTVTGELFF
TGCAGTGATTTTAAACAGCGGACCGTCACCGGGGAGCTGTTTTTT
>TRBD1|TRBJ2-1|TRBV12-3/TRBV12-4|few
CASSLLGTGDHNEQFF
TGTGCCAGCAGTTTATTAGGGACAGGGGACCACAATGAGCAGTTCTTC
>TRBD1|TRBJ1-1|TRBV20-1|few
CSARDPRAPDRVGEAFF
TGCAGTGCTAGAGACCCCAGGGCTCCGGACAGGGTTGGTGAGGCTTTCTTT
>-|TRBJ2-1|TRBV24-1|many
CATRRGEGGSSYNEQFF
TGTGCCACCCGACGGGGGGAGGGGGGCAGCTCCTACAATGAGCAGTTCTTC